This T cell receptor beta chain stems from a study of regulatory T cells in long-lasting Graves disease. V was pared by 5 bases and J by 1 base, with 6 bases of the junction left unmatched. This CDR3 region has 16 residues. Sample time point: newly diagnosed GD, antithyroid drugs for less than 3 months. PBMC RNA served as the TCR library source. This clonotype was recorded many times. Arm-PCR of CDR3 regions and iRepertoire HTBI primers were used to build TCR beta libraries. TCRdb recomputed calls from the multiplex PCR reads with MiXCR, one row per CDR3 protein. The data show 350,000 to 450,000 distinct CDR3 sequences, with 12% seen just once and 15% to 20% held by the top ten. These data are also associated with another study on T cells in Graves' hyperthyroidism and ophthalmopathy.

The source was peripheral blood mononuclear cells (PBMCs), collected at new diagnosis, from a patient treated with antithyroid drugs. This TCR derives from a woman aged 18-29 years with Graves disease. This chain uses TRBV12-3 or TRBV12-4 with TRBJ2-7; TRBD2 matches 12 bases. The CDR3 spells CASSPSGRAGSYEQYF. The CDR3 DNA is TGTGCCAGCAGTCCTAGCGGGAGGGCCGGGTCCTACGAGCAGTACTTC.